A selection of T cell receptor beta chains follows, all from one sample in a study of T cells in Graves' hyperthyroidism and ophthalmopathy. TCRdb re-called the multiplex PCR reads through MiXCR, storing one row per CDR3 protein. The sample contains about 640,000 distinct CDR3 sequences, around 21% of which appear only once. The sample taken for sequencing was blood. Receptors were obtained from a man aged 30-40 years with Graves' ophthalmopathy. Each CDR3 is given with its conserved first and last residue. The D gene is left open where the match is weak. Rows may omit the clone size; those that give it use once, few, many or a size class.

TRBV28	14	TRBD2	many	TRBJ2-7	TGTGCCAGCAGTTTACCGGGGGGGGCCTACGAGCAGTACTTC	CASSLPGGAYEQYF
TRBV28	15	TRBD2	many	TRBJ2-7	TGTGCCAGCAGTGTGGAGGGACTAGCGAGACTCGAGCAGTACTTC	CASSVEGLARLEQYF
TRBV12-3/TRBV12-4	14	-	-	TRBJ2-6	TGTGCCAGCAGTTTCGGCTCTGGGGCCAACGTCCTGACTTTC	CASSFGSGANVLTF
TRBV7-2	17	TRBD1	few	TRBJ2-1	TGTGCCAGCAGCTTAGGGCAGACAGGGCCAAGGTACAATGAGCAGTTCTTC	CASSLGQTGPRYNEQFF
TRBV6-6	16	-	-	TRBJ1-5	TGTGCCAGCAGTTACTCGGGTCCGGCGGGCAATCAGCCCCAGCATTTT	CASSYSGPAGNQPQHF
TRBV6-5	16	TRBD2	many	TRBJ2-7	TGTGCCAGCAGTTACGCGGGACTAGCGGTATCCTACGAGCAGTACTTC	CASSYAGLAVSYEQYF
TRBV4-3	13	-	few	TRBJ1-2	TGCGCCAGCAGCCCCCAGACCGAATATGGCTACACCTTC	CASSPQTEYGYTF
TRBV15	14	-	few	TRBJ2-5	TGTGCCACCAGCCGCCGCCGGGGGATAGAGACCCAGTACTTC	CATSRRRGIETQYF
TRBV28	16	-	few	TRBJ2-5	TGTGCCAGCAGTTCATCAGCCGGGAAAGGGGAAGAGACCCAGTACTTC	CASSSSAGKGEETQYF
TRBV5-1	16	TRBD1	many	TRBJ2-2	TGTGCCAGCAGTTTGAGACAGGGGAGGAACACCGGGGAGCTGTTTTTT	CASSLRQGRNTGELFF
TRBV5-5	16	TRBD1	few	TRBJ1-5	TGTGCCAGCAGCAGGGGACAGGGCTTAGGCAATCAGCCCCAGCATTTT	CASSRGQGLGNQPQHF
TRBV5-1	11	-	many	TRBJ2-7	TGCGCCAGCAGACTAGACTACGAGCAGTACTTC	CASRLDYEQYF
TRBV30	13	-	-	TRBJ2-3	TGTGCCTGGAGCGAGGGAGGCACAGATACGCAGTATTTT	CAWSEGGTDTQYF
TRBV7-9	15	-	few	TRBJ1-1	TGTGCCAGCAGCTTAGAACCAGGATTGAACACTGAAGCTTTCTTT	CASSLEPGLNTEAFF
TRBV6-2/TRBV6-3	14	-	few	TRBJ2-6	TGTGCCAGTGCACAGGGCGCTGGGGCCAACGTCCTGACTTTC	CASAQGAGANVLTF
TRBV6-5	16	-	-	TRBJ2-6	TGTGCCAGCAGTTACCTTGACAACTCTGGGGCCAACGTCCTGACTTTC	CASSYLDNSGANVLTF
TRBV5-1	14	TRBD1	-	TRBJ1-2	TGCGCCAGCAGCTTGGATAACAGGGGAGGAGGCTACACCTTC	CASSLDNRGGGYTF
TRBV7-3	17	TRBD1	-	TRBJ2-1	TGTGCCAGCAGCTTATTGGGTCGGGACAGCGCCTACAATGAGCAGTTCTTC	CASSLLGRDSAYNEQFF
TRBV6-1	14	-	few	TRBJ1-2	TGTGCCAGCAGTCCCCTGACTGCTAACTATGGCTACACCTTC	CASSPLTANYGYTF
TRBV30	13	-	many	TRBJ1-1	TGTGCCTGGAACCTTGACAGAAACACTGAAGCTTTCTTT	CAWNLDRNTEAFF
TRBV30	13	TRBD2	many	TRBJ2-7	TGTGCCTGGAGTGTCGTGGGAGGGTACGAGCAGTACTTC	CAWSVVGGYEQYF
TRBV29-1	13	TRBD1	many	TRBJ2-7	TGCAGCGTCCTTGGACAGGGGGCCTACGAGCAGTACTTC	CSVLGQGAYEQYF
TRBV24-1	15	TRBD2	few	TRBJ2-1	TGTGCCACCAGTGTCGGGACTAGCGGGAGTGATGAGCAGTTCTTC	CATSVGTSGSDEQFF
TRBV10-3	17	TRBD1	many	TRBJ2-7	TGTGCCATCAGTGAGCCAGCCGGGACAGGGGACCTCTACGAGCAGTACTTC	CAISEPAGTGDLYEQYF
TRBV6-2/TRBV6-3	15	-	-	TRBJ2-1	TGTGCCAGCAGAAAGGCTAGCGACACCTACAATGAGCAGTTCTTC	CASRKASDTYNEQFF
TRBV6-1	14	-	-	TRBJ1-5	TGTGCCAGCAGTGAAATGGGGTACCGTCAGCCCCAGCATTTT	CASSEMGYRQPQHF
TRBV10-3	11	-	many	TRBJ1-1	TGTGCCATCATGGGGAACACTGAAGCTTTCTTT	CAIMGNTEAFF
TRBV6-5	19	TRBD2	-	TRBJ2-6	TGTGCCAGCAGTTACTCCGGGGTAGCGGGAGCCGGCGGGGCCAACGTCCTGACTTTC	CASSYSGVAGAGGANVLTF
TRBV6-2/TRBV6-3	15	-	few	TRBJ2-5	TGTGCCAGCAGTCGTGGGTTTGAGAGGGTTCAGACCCAGTACTTC	CASSRGFERVQTQYF
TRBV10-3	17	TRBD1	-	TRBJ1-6	TGTGCCATCAGTGAGTCGGACAGGGGAACCTATAATTCACCCCTCCACTTT	CAISESDRGTYNSPLHF
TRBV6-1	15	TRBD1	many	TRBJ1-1	TGTGCCAGCAGTGAAAACTGGACAGGGAACACTGAAGCTTTCTTT	CASSENWTGNTEAFF
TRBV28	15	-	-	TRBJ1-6	TGTGCCAGCAGTATCCGGGACGTTCCCAATTCACCCCTCCACTTT	CASSIRDVPNSPLHF
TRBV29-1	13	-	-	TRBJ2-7	TGCAGCGTGAGCGGACAGACAACCTACGAGCAGTACTTC	CSVSGQTTYEQYF
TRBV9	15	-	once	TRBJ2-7	TGTGCCAGCAGCGTAGCATGGGAGGCGGCCTACGAGCAGTACTTC	CASSVAWEAAYEQYF
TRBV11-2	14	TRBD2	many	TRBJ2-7	TGTGCCAGCAGCTTAGAGCGGGGGAGCTACGAGCAGTACTTC	CASSLERGSYEQYF
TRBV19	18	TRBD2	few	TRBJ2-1	TGTGCCAGTAGTCCCCCCCGGGGAGGCGGGGGGGGTAGTAATGAGCAGTTCTTC	CASSPPRGGGGGSNEQFF
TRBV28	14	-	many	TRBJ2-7	TGTGCCAGCAGTCCATCAGAAGCGGACTACGAGCAGTACTTC	CASSPSEADYEQYF
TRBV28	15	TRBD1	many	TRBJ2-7	TGTGCCAGCAGTAAGTGGGACAGTCACTCCTACGAGCAGTACTTC	CASSKWDSHSYEQYF
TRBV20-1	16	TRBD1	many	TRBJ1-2	TGCAGTGCCCCAAGACAGGGACGGTTACCCAACTATGGCTACACCTTC	CSAPRQGRLPNYGYTF
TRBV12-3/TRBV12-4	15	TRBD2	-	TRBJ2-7	TGTGCCAGCAGCTCTACTAGCGGGAGAGTCGGGGAGCAGTACTTC	CASSSTSGRVGEQYF
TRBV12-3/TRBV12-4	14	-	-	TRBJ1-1	TGTGCCAGCACTCCCTATTGGGCGCAAACTGAAGCTTTCTTT	CASTPYWAQTEAFF